Listed here are 17 T cell receptor beta chains from one sample, sequenced in a study of PD-1 blockade in classical Hodgkin lymphoma. This sample's time point: cycle 4 day 1 (C4D1), after more than five weeks of nivolumab. Following autologous stem cell transplantation, relapse occurred in every patient, and exposure to brentuximab vedotin varied. Negative selection with magnetic separation was used to purify CD4+ T cells from thawed PBMCs. Libraries were prepared by immunoSEQ multiplex PCR; TCRdb keeps only in-frame clonotypes and omits some of them. The table has approximately 9,000 clones, over 80% seen once; the top ten hold around 1.5%. The material was CD4+ T cells from blood, obtained before the fourth cycle of nivolumab. These receptors were collected from a human donor with classical Hodgkin lymphoma.

The chain links TRBV5-8 to TRBJ2-1, with D perhaps TRBD1 or TRBD2 (5 bases each). The CDR3 has 14 residues. V was clipped by 4 bases and J by 5 bases, with 13 bases between them. In germline, CDR1 is SGHTS, CDR2 YDEGEE. The CDR3 loop is CASSPRDGNNEQFF. The CDR3 DNA sequence: TGTGCCAGCAGCCCTAGGGACGGCAACAATGAGCAGTTCTTC.

Here the CDR3 reads CASSLLWGDQPQHF. CDR3 bases: TGTGCCAGCAGCTTATTGTGGGGGGATCAGCCCCAGCATTTT. The J gene is TRBJ1-5, the V gene TRBV7-2; tentatively, D is TRBD1 (5 bases). From germline, CDR1 is SGHTA and CDR2 FQGNSA. The CDR3 totals 14 residues. V was shortened by 2 bases and J by 5 bases, with 10 bases between the two germline ends. The variable domain in full, with the rest retrieved from reference TRBV7-2 and TRBJ1-5, is GAGVSQSPSNKVTEKGKDVELRCDPISGHTALYWYRQSLGQGLEFLIYFQGNSAPDKSGLPSDRFSAERTGGSVSTLTIQRTQQEDSAVYLCASSLLWGDQPQHFGDGTRLSIL.

This clone was observed a few times. The V call is TRBV18, the J call TRBJ1-1, with 11 bases that match TRBD1. V was clipped by 5 bases and J by 5 bases; unmatched bases: 7. The CDR3 totals 15 residues. Germline values: CDR1 KGHSH, CDR2 LQKENI. The CDR3 loop reads CASSGTGGEGTEAFF. CDR3 nucleotides: TGTGCCAGCTCAGGGACAGGGGGAGAAGGGACTGAAGCTTTCTTT.

The V gene is TRBV7-3, the J gene TRBJ2-1; D possibly corresponds to TRBD2 (6 bases). CDR1 SGHTA and CDR2 FQGTGA come from the germline V gene. The CDR3 spans 15 residues. V lost 2 bases and J 4 bases, leaving 12 bases between the germline ends. CDR3 residues: CASSLHLARYNEQFF. Here the CDR3 DNA reads TGTGCCAGCAGCTTACACCTAGCGCGATACAATGAGCAGTTCTTC.

The CDR3 bases are TGTGCCAGCAGCCCAGGACAGGGGATGGGGACAGATACGCAGTATTTT. It specifies CASSPGQGMGTDTQYF. V usage is TRBV11-3 and J usage is TRBJ2-3; 9 bases line up with TRBD1. J gave up 3 bases and V 5 bases, and 9 bases lay outside the gene matches. CDR3 length: 16 amino acids. The V gene's germline CDR1 is SGHNT and CDR2 YENEEA.

The CDR3 coding sequence is TGTGCCAGCAGTCCCGGGACAGGACTTGAAAAACTGTTTTTT. Translating gives CASSPGTGLEKLFF. This chain joins TRBV6-5 and TRBJ1-4; 8 bases align to TRBD1. The ends lost 5 bases at V and 7 bases at J; junction bases unmatched: 6. Germline values: CDR1 MNHEY, CDR2 SVGAGI. This CDR3 spans 14 amino acids.

The chain links TRBV28 to TRBJ1-4; 7 positions agree with TRBD1. Germline trimming cut 5 bases from V and 5 bases from J; bases unmatched to any gene: 8. The CDR3 is made up of 15 amino acids. Germline CDR1 MDHEN, CDR2 SYDVKM. DNA of the CDR3: TGTGCCAGCAGTCTTGAGGGGGCGGGAAATGAAAAACTGTTTTTT. Its translation is CASSLEGAGNEKLFF. Using reference TRBV28 and TRBJ1-4 for the parts outside the CDR3, the full variable domain is DVKVTQSSRYLVKRTGEKVFLECVQDMDHENMFWYRQDPGLGLRLIYFSYDVKMKEKGDIPEGYSVSREKKERFSLILESASTNQTSMYLCASSLEGAGNEKLFFGSGTQLSVL.

A note on this clone: An end of the junction differs from the germline gene, which may be a read error. This chain uses TRBV7-8 with TRBJ1-4; 8 nucleotides agree with TRBD1. Germline V gene lookup returns CDR1 SGHVS and CDR2 FQNEAQ. This CDR3 spans 15 amino acids. DNA for the CDR3: TGTGTCAGCAGCAACGACAGGGGCGCGGGTGAAAAACTGTTTTTT. Translation: CVSSNDRGAGEKLFF. The whole variable domain, filled in from reference TRBV7-8 and TRBJ1-4, reads GAGVSQSPRYKVAKRGQDVALRCDPISGHVSLFWYQQALGQGPEFLTYFQNEAQLDKSGLPSDRFFAERPEGSVSTLKIQRTQQEDSAVYLCVSSNDRGAGEKLFFGSGTQLSVL.

V gene TRBV28 combines with J gene TRBJ1-6, with D perhaps matching TRBD1 (6 bases). Germline assignment: CDR1 MDHEN and CDR2 SYDVKM. The V and J ends lost 10 bases and 13 bases respectively, with 20 bases between them. The CDR3 is made up of 13 amino acids. The CDR3 reads CAITGPPGSPLHF. Written as DNA, the CDR3 is TGTGCCATAACAGGGCCTCCCGGGTCCCCCCTCCACTTT.

The chain recombines TRBV2 with TRBJ1-6; D call uncertain. This CDR3 spans 12 amino acids. V dropped 8 bases and J dropped 5 bases, with 7 bases sitting between them. Looked up from germline, CDR1 is SNHLY and CDR2 is FYNNEI. As DNA, the CDR3 is TGTGCCAGCGGACGGGATAATTCACCCCTCCACTTT. The encoded protein is CASGRDNSPLHF.

V gene TRBV28 combines with J gene TRBJ1-4; TRBD1 is a possible D gene (6 bases). Germline CDR1 and CDR2: MDHEN and SYDVKM. The length of the CDR3 is 15 residues. The V end lost 3 bases, the J end lost 6 bases, and 14 bases lay between the germline ends. The CDR3, as DNA: TGTGCCAGCAGTTTGTACAGGGTAGGGGATGAAAAACTGTTTTTT. Encoded protein: CASSLYRVGDEKLFF.

The rearrangement links TRBV19 to TRBJ2-3, with 7 bases lining up with TRBD1. Trimming took 8 bases from V and 0 from J; bases not matched to a gene: 5. This CDR3 contains 14 residues. Looked up from germline, CDR1 is LNHDA and CDR2 is SQIVND (reference sequence). This CDR3 reads CASGGTASTDTQYF. The CDR3 DNA sequence: TGTGCCAGTGGTGGGACAGCTAGCACAGATACGCAGTATTTT.

This chain uses TRBV7-2 with TRBJ2-5, with 7 bases identical to TRBD1. This CDR3 is built from 15 residues. Germline CDR1 and CDR2: SGHTA and FQGNSA. The J segment lost 4 bases and the V segment lost 5 bases, leaving 10 bases of the junction unmatched. The CDR3 coding sequence is TGTGCCAGCAGCCCGACAGGGCTGAATATAGAGACCCAGTACTTC. Translated, it gives CASSPTGLNIETQYF.

V and J are TRBV21-1 and TRBJ2-7; the D segment call TRBD2 is taken from the table without a DNA check. TRBV21-1 is marked as a pseudogene. This CDR3 region has 12 residues. The CDR3 DNA follows: TGTGCCAGCTACACAAGAGCGACGAGGCAGTACTTC. As protein: CASYTRATRQYF.

The chain is built from TRBV7-2 and TRBJ2-5; 9 bases align to TRBD2. J gave up 5 bases and V 1 base, and 8 bases lay outside the gene matches. CDR1 is SGHTA, CDR2 FQGNSA, per germline. CDR3 length: 16 amino acids. The CDR3 region is CASSLELAGWAETQYF. The CDR3 region has the DNA TGTGCCAGCAGCTTAGAGCTAGCGGGATGGGCGGAGACCCAGTACTTC.

This chain connects TRBV19 to TRBJ1-1, with 11 bases matching TRBD1. This CDR3 has 16 amino acids. Germline trimming cut 8 bases from V and 3 bases from J; bases unmatched to any gene: 11. The V gene's germline CDR1 is LNHDA and CDR2 SQIVND (reference sequence). In nucleotides, the CDR3 is TGTGCCAGTCGAACTCCGGGACAGGGGGTAGACACTGAAGCTTTCTTT. It codes for CASRTPGQGVDTEAFF.

The chain carries TRBV18 and TRBJ1-1; 7 bases are shared with TRBD1. The trim removed 4 bases at V and 1 base at J, leaving 0 bases unmatched. The CDR3 has 13 amino acids. From germline, CDR1 is KGHSH and CDR2 LQKENI. CDR3 sequence reads: CASSRQGNTEAFF. The DNA of the CDR3 is TGTGCCAGCTCACGACAGGGGAACACTGAAGCTTTCTTT. Full variable domain (missing parts from reference TRBV18 and TRBJ1-1): NAGVMQNPRHLVRRRGQEARLRCSPMKGHSHVYWYRQLPEEGLKFMVYLQKENIIDESGMPKERFSAEFPKEGPSILRIQQVVRGDSAAYFCASSRQGNTEAFFGQGTRLTVV.